The 28 T cell receptor beta chains listed next were all sequenced from one sample in a study of OX40 agonist ivuxolimab in advanced cancers. Receptor libraries were prepared by the immunoSEQ multiplex PCR assay. This is the immuneACCESS table as TCRdb keeps it, with only in-frame sequences that have V and J called. A part of the clones is gone; compared with another copy, unresolved V genes explain less than half, and the rest is unexplained. The sample yields roughly 70,000 clones; 85% to 90% were counted once. The top ten clones comprise approximately 0.51% of the sample. The material sequenced was CD4+ or CD8+ T cells sorted from blood, taken in a trial of the OX40 agonist ivuxolimab. These receptors were taken from an adult with an advanced solid tumor such as melanoma, head and neck, liver or kidney cancer.

The V call is TRBV10-3, the J call TRBJ2-3, with a possible D match to TRBD2 (6 bases). With 6 bases removed from V and 2 bases from J, the gap between germline ends came to 15 bases. There are 15 residues in the CDR3. The germline V gene encodes CDR1 ENHRY and CDR2 SYGVKD. The CDR3 nucleotides read TGTGCCATCAGCCTGGGAGGCACGACCACAGATACGCAGTATTTT. Translation: CAISLGGTTTDTQYF.

The V call is TRBV2, the J call TRBJ2-2; D is undetermined. Per germline, CDR1 SNHLY and CDR2 FYNNEI. This CDR3 comprises 12 residues. V lost 5 bases and J lost 4, with 5 bases in between. This CDR3 reads CASSLSTGELFF. The CDR3, as DNA: TGTGCCAGCAGTCTATCCACCGGGGAGCTGTTTTTT.

The rearrangement links TRBV14 to TRBJ2-7; the match to TRBD2 covers 14 bases. The CDR3 loop spans 15 amino acids. Per germline, CDR1 SGHDN and CDR2 FVKESK. V lost 6 bases and J lost 2; bases outside the gene matches: 3. CDR3 sequence: CASSPTSGRAYEQYF. In nucleotides, the CDR3 is TGTGCCAGCAGTCCGACTAGCGGGAGGGCCTACGAGCAGTACTTC.

The chain carries TRBV11-2 and TRBJ2-1; D is undetermined. Between the trimmed V and J ends, which lost 4 bases and 9 bases, there was a span of 22 bases. CDR3 length equals 16 residues. The germline V gene has CDR1 SGHAT and CDR2 FQNNGV. The CDR3 is CASSYAPGRPLSEQFF. In DNA, the CDR3 is TGTGCCAGCAGCTATGCTCCTGGGCGTCCCCTCAGTGAGCAGTTCTTC.

The V call is TRBV4-1, the J call TRBJ2-2; D gene uncertain. CDR1 and CDR2 (germline): MGHRA, YSYEKL. This CDR3 has 17 residues. Trimming took 0 bases from V and 0 from J, leaving 11 bases between them. CDR3 loop: CASSQEGLAANTGELFF. For the CDR3, the DNA is TGCGCCAGCAGCCAAGAAGGTCTGGCAGCGAACACCGGGGAGCTGTTTTTT.

This clone was seen just once. The chain is built from TRBV5-1 and TRBJ2-7; tentatively, D is TRBD1 or TRBD2 (5 bases each). Trimming took 3 bases from V and 6 from J, leaving 13 bases between them. From germline, CDR1 is SGHRS and CDR2 YFSETQ. CDR3 size: 13 residues. In nucleotides, the CDR3 is TGCGCCAGCAGCTGGGGGAACACGTCCGAGCAGTACTTC. Protein: CASSWGNTSEQYF.

For the CDR3, the DNA is TGTGCCAGCTCACCACCCAGCGGGGATTCACCCCTCCACTTT. This sequence encodes CASSPPSGDSPLHF. The chain couples TRBV18 to TRBJ1-6; D gene unclear. The germline V and J ends were trimmed by 0 bases and 8 bases, with 8 bases remaining between them. Germline assignment: CDR1 KGHSH and CDR2 LQKENI. The CDR3 covers 14 residues.

The chain carries TRBV19 and TRBJ1-1, with 12 nucleotides matching TRBD1. V shed 5 bases and J 6 bases; nucleotides not matched to a gene: 7. CDR3 size: 15 residues. CDR1 and CDR2 from the germline V gene are LNHDA and SQIVND (reference sequence). The CDR3 DNA follows: TGTGCCAGTAGTCCCCGGGACAGGGGGCTTGCTGAAGCTTTCTTT. This translates into CASSPRDRGLAEAFF. The full variable domain, rest sourced from reference TRBV19 and TRBJ1-1, is DGGITQSPKYLFRKEGQNVTLSCEQNLNHDAMYWYRQDPGQGLRLIYYSQIVNDFQKGDIAEGYSVSREKKESFPLTVTSAQKNPTAFYLCASSPRDRGLAEAFFGQGTRLTVV.

J is TRBJ1-5 and V is TRBV19, with D perhaps matching TRBD1 (6 bases). The CDR3 runs 14 residues. The germline V gene has CDR1 LNHDA and CDR2 SQIVND (reference sequence). The V end lost 6 bases, the J end lost 0 bases, and 9 bases lay between the germline ends. This CDR3 reads CASRIQGSNQPQHF. The DNA for the CDR3 is TGTGCCAGTAGGATACAGGGTAGCAATCAGCCCCAGCATTTT. The whole variable domain, filled in from reference TRBV19 and TRBJ1-5, reads DGGITQSPKYLFRKEGQNVTLSCEQNLNHDAMYWYRQDPGQGLRLIYYSQIVNDFQKGDIAEGYSVSREKKESFPLTVTSAQKNPTAFYLCASRIQGSNQPQHFGDGTRLSIL.

The rearrangement joins TRBV29-1 to TRBJ2-3; D might be TRBD1 (5 bases). The CDR3 runs 13 residues. The V end lost 3 bases, the J end lost 0 bases, and 7 bases lay between the germline ends. Germline V gives CDR1 SQVTM, CDR2 ANQGSEA. CDR3 bases: TGCAGCGTTGACCCAGGGAGCACAGATACGCAGTATTTT. Residues: CSVDPGSTDTQYF.

The chain links TRBV21-1 to TRBJ2-5; TRBD2 is the table's D call and was not checked against the DNA. TRBV21-1 is described as a pseudogene. The CDR3 extends over 20 amino acids. The CDR3 loop is CASSKTVSPHTVREKETQYF. The DNA for the CDR3 is TGTGCCAGCAGCAAAACTGTATCCCCGCACACAGTACGGGAGAAAGAGACCCAGTACTTC.

V gene TRBV28 combines with J gene TRBJ1-3; D perhaps matches TRBD1 (5 bases). Germline V gene data show CDR1 as MDHEN and CDR2 as SYDVKM. V was cut by 3 bases and J by 0 bases, with 12 bases left in between. The CDR3 sequence is 16 residues long. The CDR3: CASSFPGARSGNTIYF. The CDR3 nucleotides read TGTGCCAGCAGTTTCCCCGGGGCCCGCTCTGGAAACACCATATATTTT.

The chain recombines TRBV4-2 with TRBJ2-2; 10 nucleotides match TRBD2. Trimming at V came to 4 bases and at J to 0 bases, leaving 17 bases not matched to a gene. CDR3 size: 21 residues. Germline V lookup: CDR1 LGHNA, CDR2 YNFKEQ. The CDR3 loop is CASSPRQDFGTSDSNTGELFF. The DNA of the CDR3 is TGTGCCAGCAGCCCGCGACAGGATTTCGGGACTAGCGATTCGAACACCGGGGAGCTGTTTTTT.

The chain uses TRBV4-1 and TRBJ2-1; 13 bases fit TRBD2. The ends lost 2 bases at V and 10 bases at J; junction bases unmatched: 5. CDR1 MGHRA and CDR2 YSYEKL come from the germline V gene. The CDR3 covers 15 residues. CDR3 nucleotide sequence: TGCGCCAGCAGCCAACTACTAGCGGGAGGGGGGGAGCAGTTCTTC. It yields the protein CASSQLLAGGGEQFF.

The J gene is TRBJ2-5, the V gene TRBV5-4; D is ambiguous. The CDR3 runs 14 residues. Trimming took off 0 bases at V and 1 base at J, with 7 bases between the two ends. CDR1 SGHNT and CDR2 YYREEE come from the germline V gene (reference sequence). CDR3 in amino acids: CASSLANSQETQYF. In nucleotides, the CDR3 is TGTGCCAGCAGCTTGGCCAACAGCCAAGAGACCCAGTACTTC.

The genes are TRBV5-1 and TRBJ2-3; 10 bases line up with TRBD2. Germline CDR1 is SGHRS and CDR2 is YFSETQ. The CDR3 runs to 14 residues. Unmatched junction bases numbered 6, after V lost 5 bases and J lost 6 bases. The DNA for the CDR3 is TGCGCCAGCAGGCCTAGCGGGAGATCTGATACGCAGTATTTT. This gives the protein CASRPSGRSDTQYF.

The chain has TRBV5-1 and TRBJ2-7; TRBD2 matches 9 bases. The CDR3 extends over 17 amino acids. V dropped 4 bases and J dropped 0; count of bases not matched to a gene: 11. Per the germline V gene, CDR1 is SGHRS and CDR2 is YFSETQ. The CDR3 sequence: CASSGLGAGGASYEQYF. The CDR3 coding sequence is TGCGCCAGCAGCGGACTTGGGGCGGGAGGGGCCTCCTACGAGCAGTACTTC.

This clone was counted a single time. The genes are TRBV1 and TRBJ2-7; TRBD2, as called in the table, went unchecked against the DNA. TRBV1 is flagged as a pseudogene. CDR3 size: 15 residues. CDR3 loop: CTSSQRRLALYEQYF. The CDR3 DNA follows: TGCACCAGCAGCCAGAGGCGACTCGCCCTCTACGAGCAGTACTTC.

This chain joins TRBV29-1 and TRBJ2-7; TRBD1 is a possible D gene (6 bases). The CDR3 sequence is 12 residues long. V gave up 4 bases and J gave up 6 bases, with 13 bases separating them. Looked up from germline, CDR1 is SQVTM and CDR2 is ANQGSEA. Here the CDR3 reads CSVASGTLEQYF. The DNA of the CDR3 is TGCAGCGTTGCGTCAGGGACACTCGAGCAGTACTTC.

The genes are TRBV5-1 and TRBJ2-2; D is unresolved. CDR1 is SGHRS, CDR2 YFSETQ, per germline. The CDR3 totals 15 residues. V shed 1 base and J shed 0 bases, with 7 bases lying between them. The CDR3 sequence: CASSLRQTNTGELFF. The DNA of the CDR3 is TGCGCCAGCAGCTTGAGACAAACGAACACCGGGGAGCTGTTTTTT. Full variable domain (missing parts from reference TRBV5-1 and TRBJ2-2): KAGVTQTPRYLIKTRGQQVTLSCSPISGHRSVSWYQQTPGQGLQFLFEYFSETQRNKGNFPGRFSGRQFSNSRSEMNVSTLELGDSALYLCASSLRQTNTGELFFGEGSRLTVL.

The gene calls are TRBV27 and TRBJ2-5, with 7 bases aligning to TRBD2. Trimming at V came to 6 bases and at J to 5 bases, leaving 9 bases not matched to a gene. This CDR3 region has 14 residues. The germline V gene has CDR1 MNHEY and CDR2 SMNVEV (reference sequence). CDR3 nucleotides: TGTGCCAGCAGCCCACTCACTAGCGTTGAGACCCAGTACTTC. Protein: CASSPLTSVETQYF.

The CDR3 coding sequence is TGTGCCAGCAAACAGGGGTCTCTGGGCACCGGGGAGCTGTTTTTT. It translates to CASKQGSLGTGELFF. The rearrangement links TRBV27 to TRBJ2-2; TRBD1 matches at 7 bases. V shed 7 bases and J 4 bases; nucleotides not matched to a gene: 9. The CDR3 sequence is 15 residues long. Per the germline V gene, CDR1 is MNHEY and CDR2 is SMNVEV (reference sequence).

This clone is a singleton in its sample. The chain uses TRBV10-3 and TRBJ2-3; TRBD2 might be the D (6 bases). Per germline, CDR1 ENHRY and CDR2 SYGVKD. Trimming shortened V by 6 bases and J by 0 bases, and 16 bases separated the two germline ends. CDR3 size: 16 residues. The CDR3 region is CAIRYGGDRSTDTQYF. DNA for the CDR3: TGTGCCATCAGGTACGGCGGGGATAGGAGCACAGATACGCAGTATTTT.

This clone was found once. The rearrangement joins TRBV2 to TRBJ2-7; 7 bases line up with TRBD2. V was clipped by 11 bases and J by 3 bases; unmatched bases: 4. Germline CDR1 and CDR2: SNHLY and FYNNEI. CDR3 length equals 11 residues. The CDR3 nucleotides are TGTGCCGTTGGGGGGGACTACGAGCAGTACTTC. Translating it yields CAVGGDYEQYF.

This chain's CDR3 is CASGTDTQYF. The CDR3 DNA reads TGTGCCAGCGGCACAGATACGCAGTATTTT. This chain connects TRBV27 to TRBJ2-3; unclear D gene. This CDR3 spans 10 amino acids. Trimming pared 8 bases from V and 1 base from J, leaving 1 base between. The germline gives CDR1 MNHEY, CDR2 SMNVEV (reference sequence).

The CDR3 region is CASSRGLKRNTEAFF. The CDR3 coding sequence is TGTGCCAGCAGCCGCGGGCTAAAACGGAACACTGAAGCTTTCTTT. The J gene is TRBJ1-1, the V gene TRBV9; D not resolved. The germline V and J ends were trimmed by 4 bases and 1 base, with 14 bases remaining between them. Germline V gene data show CDR1 as SGDLS and CDR2 as YYNGEE. This CDR3 contains 15 residues.

CDR3 DNA: TGTGCCAGCAGCCAATCTAGAAATGGAGAGACCCAGTACTTC. Translation gives CASSQSRNGETQYF. The chain links TRBV16 to TRBJ2-5; D unclear. This CDR3 is 14 amino acids long. Germline V gene data show CDR1 as KGHSY and CDR2 as FQNENV. V lost 0 bases and J 4 bases, leaving 9 bases between the germline ends.

V usage is TRBV5-6 and J usage is TRBJ2-5, with 7 bases fitting TRBD1. The CDR3 loop spans 14 amino acids. The J segment lost 5 bases and the V segment lost 4 bases, leaving 8 bases of the junction unmatched. Looked up from germline, CDR1 is SGHDT and CDR2 is YYEEEE. The CDR3 loop reads CASSLPTGAETQYF. CDR3 sequence (DNA): TGTGCCAGCAGCCTTCCTACAGGGGCCGAGACCCAGTACTTC.